This T cell receptor (beta chain) was found in a study of control samples from healthy donors and cancer patients. Using immunoSEQ multiplex PCR, the repertoire was profiled, and TCRdb retains in-frame clones only, with some absent. The sample consists of 20,000 to 25,000 clones, roughly 85% of them appearing once. The table lists this clone with a few counts. Germline trimming cut 4 bases from V and 5 bases from J; bases unmatched to any gene: 11. Germline assignment: CDR1 SGHKS and CDR2 YYEKEE (reference sequence). This CDR3 has 17 amino acids. V usage is TRBV5-5 and J usage is TRBJ2-7; 14 bases agree with TRBD2. Sequencing was carried out using PBMCs. This sequence was found in a man aged 60 to 69 with head and neck cancer. This CDR3 is CASSRQGTSGSPHEQYF. CDR3 nucleotide sequence: TGTGCCAGCAGCCGTCAGGGGACTAGCGGGAGCCCCCACGAGCAGTACTTC.